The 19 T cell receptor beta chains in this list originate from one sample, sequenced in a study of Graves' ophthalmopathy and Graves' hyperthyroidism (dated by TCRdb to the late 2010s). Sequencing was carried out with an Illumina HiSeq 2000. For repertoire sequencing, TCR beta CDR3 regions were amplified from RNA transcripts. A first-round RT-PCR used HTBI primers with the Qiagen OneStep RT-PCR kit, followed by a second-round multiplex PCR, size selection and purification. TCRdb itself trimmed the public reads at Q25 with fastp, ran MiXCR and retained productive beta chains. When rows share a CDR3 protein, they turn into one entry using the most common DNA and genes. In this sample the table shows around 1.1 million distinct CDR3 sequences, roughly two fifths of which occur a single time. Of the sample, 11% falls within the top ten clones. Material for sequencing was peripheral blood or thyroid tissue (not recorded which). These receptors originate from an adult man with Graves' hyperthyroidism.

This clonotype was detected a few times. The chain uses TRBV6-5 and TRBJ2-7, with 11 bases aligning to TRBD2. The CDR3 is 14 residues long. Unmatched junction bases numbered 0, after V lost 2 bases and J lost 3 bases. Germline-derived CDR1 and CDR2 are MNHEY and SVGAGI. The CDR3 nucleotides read TGTGCCAGCAGTTACACTAGCGGGAGCTACGAGCAGTACTTC. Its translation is CASSYTSGSYEQYF.

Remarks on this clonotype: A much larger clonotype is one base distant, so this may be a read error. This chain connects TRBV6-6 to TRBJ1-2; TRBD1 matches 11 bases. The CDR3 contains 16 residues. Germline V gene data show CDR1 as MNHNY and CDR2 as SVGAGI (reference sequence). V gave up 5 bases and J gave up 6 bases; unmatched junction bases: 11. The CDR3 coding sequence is TGTGCCAGCAGTACAGCCGGGACAGGGGGAAGGGATGGCTACACCTTC. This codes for CASSTAGTGGRDGYTF.

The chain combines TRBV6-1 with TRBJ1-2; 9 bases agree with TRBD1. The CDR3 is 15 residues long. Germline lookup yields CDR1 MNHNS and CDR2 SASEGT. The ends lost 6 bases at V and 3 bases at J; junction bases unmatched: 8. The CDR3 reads CASSARGQGDYGYTF. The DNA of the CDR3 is TGTGCCAGCAGCGCCCGGGGACAGGGAGACTATGGCTACACCTTC.

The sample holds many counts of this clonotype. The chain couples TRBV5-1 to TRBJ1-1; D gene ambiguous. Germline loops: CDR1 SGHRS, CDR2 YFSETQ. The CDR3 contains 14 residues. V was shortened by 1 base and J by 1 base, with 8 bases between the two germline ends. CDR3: CASSLYGPNTEAFF. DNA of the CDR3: TGCGCCAGCAGCTTGTACGGTCCGAACACTGAAGCTTTCTTT.

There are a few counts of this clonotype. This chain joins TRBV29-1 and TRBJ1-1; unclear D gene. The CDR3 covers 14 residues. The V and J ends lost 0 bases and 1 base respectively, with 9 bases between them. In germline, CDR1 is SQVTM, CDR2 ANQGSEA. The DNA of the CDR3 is TGCAGCGTTGAAGATGGGCGGGGGAACACTGAAGCTTTCTTT. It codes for CSVEDGRGNTEAFF.

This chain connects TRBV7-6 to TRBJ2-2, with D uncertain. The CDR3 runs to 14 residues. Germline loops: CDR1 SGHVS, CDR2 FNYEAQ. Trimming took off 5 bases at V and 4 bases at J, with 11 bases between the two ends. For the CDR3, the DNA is TGTGCCAGCAGCGTACGTCGCGGCACCGGGGAGCTGTTTTTT. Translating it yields CASSVRRGTGELFF.

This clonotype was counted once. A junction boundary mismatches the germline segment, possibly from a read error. The CDR3 bases are TGCGCCAGCAAAAGGGGACTACAGGGGAAAAGCAGGGACACTGAATCTTTCTTT. Its protein product is CASKRGLQGKSRDTESFF. The chain links TRBV5-1 to TRBJ1-1; 7 nucleotides align to TRBD1. Germline CDR1 is SGHRS and CDR2 is YFSETQ. The CDR3 is 18 amino acids.

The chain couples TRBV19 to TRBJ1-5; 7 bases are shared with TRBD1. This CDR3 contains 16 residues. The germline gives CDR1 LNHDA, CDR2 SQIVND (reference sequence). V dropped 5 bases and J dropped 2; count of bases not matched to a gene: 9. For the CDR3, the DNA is TGTGCCAGTAGTCCCGCCAACAGGGGAGGCAATCAGCCCCAGCATTTT. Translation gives CASSPANRGGNQPQHF.

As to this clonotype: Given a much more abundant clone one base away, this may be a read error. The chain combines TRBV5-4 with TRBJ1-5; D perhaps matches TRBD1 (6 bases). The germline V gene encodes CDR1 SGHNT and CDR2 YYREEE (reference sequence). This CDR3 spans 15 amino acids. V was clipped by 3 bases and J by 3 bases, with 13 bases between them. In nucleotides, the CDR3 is TGTGCCAGCAGCTCTGCCCGGGGGCTCAATCAGCCCCAGCATTTT. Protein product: CASSSARGLNQPQHF.

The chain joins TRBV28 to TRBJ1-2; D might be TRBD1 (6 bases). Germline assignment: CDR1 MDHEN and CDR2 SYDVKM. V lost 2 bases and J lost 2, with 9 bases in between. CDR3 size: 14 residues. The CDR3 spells CASSLGRGNYGYTF. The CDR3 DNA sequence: TGTGCCAGCAGTTTAGGCAGGGGAAACTATGGCTACACCTTC.

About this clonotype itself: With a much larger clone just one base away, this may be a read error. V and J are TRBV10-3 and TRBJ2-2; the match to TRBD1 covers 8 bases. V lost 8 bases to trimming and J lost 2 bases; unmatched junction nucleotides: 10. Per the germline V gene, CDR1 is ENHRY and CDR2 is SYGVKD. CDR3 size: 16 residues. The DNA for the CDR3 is TGTGCCATCGGTGCCTCAGGGGGCTCCAACACCGGGGAGCTGTTTTTT. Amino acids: CAIGASGGSNTGELFF.

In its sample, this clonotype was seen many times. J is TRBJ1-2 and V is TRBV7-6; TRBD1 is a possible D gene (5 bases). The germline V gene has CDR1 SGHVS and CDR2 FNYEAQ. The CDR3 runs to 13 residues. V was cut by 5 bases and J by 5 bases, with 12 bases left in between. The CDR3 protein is CASSPAGGYGYTF. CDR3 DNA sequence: TGTGCCAGCAGCCCCGCTGGGGGGTATGGCTACACCTTC.

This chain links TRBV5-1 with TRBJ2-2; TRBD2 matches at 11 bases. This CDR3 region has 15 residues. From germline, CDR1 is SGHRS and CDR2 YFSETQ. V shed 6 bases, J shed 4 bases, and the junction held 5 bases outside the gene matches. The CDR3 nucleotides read TGCGCCAGCAATGAGGGGACTAGCGGCACCGGGGAGCTGTTTTTT. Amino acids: CASNEGTSGTGELFF. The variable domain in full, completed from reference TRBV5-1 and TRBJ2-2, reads KAGVTQTPRYLIKTRGQQVTLSCSPISGHRSVSWYQQTPGQGLQFLFEYFSETQRNKGNFPGRFSGRQFSNSRSEMNVSTLELGDSALYLCASNEGTSGTGELFFGEGSRLTVL.

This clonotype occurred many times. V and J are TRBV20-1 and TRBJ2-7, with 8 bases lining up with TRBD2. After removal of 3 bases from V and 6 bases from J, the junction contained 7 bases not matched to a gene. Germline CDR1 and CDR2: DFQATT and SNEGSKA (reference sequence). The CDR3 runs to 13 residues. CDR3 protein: CSARGREVVEQYF. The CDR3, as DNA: TGCAGTGCTAGGGGGCGGGAGGTAGTCGAGCAGTACTTC.

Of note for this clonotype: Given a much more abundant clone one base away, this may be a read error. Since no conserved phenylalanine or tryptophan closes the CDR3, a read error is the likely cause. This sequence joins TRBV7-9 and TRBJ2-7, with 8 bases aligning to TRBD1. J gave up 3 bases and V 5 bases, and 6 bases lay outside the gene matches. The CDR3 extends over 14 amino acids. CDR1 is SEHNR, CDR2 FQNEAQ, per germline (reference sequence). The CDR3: CASSPTGVSYEQYL. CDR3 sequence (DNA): TGTGCCAGCAGCCCGACAGGGGTTAGCTACGAGCAGTACCTC.

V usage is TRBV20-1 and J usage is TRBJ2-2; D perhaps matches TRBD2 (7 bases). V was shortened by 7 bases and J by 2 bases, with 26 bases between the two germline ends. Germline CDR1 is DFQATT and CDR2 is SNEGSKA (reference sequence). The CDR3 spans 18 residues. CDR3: CSVSGGGGWTGNTGELFF. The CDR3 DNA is TGCAGTGTATCCGGAGGGGGGGGTTGGACTGGAAACACCGGGGAGCTGTTTTTT.

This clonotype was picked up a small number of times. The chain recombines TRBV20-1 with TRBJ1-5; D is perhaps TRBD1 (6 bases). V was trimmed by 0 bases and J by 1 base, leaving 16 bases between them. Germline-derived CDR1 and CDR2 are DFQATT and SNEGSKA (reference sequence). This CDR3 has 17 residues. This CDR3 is CSARDKGGSRSNQPQHF. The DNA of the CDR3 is TGCAGTGCTAGAGATAAGGGGGGATCTAGGAGCAATCAGCCCCAGCATTTT.

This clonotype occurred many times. CDR3 DNA: TGTGCCAGCAGTTTCAGGAGGGAATCCGATCAGCCCCAGCATTTT. This codes for CASSFRRESDQPQHF. The chain couples TRBV12-3 or TRBV12-4 to TRBJ1-5; D gene ambiguous. This CDR3 is built from 15 residues. V lost 3 bases and J lost 5, with 14 bases in between.

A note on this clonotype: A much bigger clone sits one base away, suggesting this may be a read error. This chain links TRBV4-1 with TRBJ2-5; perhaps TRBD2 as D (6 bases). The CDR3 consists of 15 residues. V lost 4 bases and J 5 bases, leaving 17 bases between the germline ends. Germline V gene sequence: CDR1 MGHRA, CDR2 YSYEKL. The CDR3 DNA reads TGCGCCAGCAGCCGAGGCCCGGGAGAGGGGGAGACCCAGTACTTC. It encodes CASSRGPGEGETQYF.